A few counts support the clone carrying this T cell receptor beta chain. Its matching antigen is unknown. Reverse transcribing all isolated RNA meant expressed TCRB transcripts were sequenced. Clones were sequenced by immunoSEQ multiplex PCR, and TCRdb holds only the in-frame ones, with some missing. The sample records 500,000 to 650,000 clones, 12% being singletons. CD4+ naive, central memory, regulatory and stem cell-like memory cells were sorted via CD45RO/CCR7/CD25/CD127/CD95/CD27. Purity above 95% was achieved in all sorted populations. The CDR3 has 14 amino acids. In germline, CDR1 is MNHEY, CDR2 SMNVEV (reference sequence). V was shortened by 6 bases and J by 3 bases, with 15 bases between the two germline ends. These data belong to a study of beta chain features in type 1 diabetes. Overall study: On cell yields, gender and age, patients and healthy donors were similar. Sorted cell examination encompassed over 90,000,000 cells across all samples.

The study's findings and limits: TCRB CDR3s from Type 1 diabetes patients were moderately but significantly shorter in all four CD4+ subsets.

The sequenced sample consisted of naive CD4+ T cells from blood. The sequence derives from a man aged 25-45 years with type 1 diabetes. The gene calls are TRBV27 and TRBJ2-7; perhaps TRBD1 as D (5 bases). In nucleotides, the CDR3 is TGTGCCAGCAGGGCGAATGGGGCAGGCTACGAGCAGTACTTC. Amino acids: CASRANGAGYEQYF.